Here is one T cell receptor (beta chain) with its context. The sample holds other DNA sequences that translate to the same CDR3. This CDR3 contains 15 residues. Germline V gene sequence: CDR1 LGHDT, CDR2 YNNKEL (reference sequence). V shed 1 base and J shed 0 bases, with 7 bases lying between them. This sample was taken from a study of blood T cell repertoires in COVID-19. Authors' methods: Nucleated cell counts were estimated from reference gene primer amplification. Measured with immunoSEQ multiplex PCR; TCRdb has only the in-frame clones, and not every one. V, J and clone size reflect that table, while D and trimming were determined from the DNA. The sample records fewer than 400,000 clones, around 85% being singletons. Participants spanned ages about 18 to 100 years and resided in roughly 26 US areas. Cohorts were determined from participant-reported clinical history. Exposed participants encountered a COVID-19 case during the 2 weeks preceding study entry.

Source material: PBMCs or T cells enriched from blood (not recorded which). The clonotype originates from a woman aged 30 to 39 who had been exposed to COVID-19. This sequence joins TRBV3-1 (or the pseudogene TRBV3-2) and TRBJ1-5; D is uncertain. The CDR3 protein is CASSQGTVSNQPQHF. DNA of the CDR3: TGTGCCAGCAGCCAAGGTACAGTTAGCAATCAGCCCCAGCATTTT.